This TCR beta chain was identified in a study of blood T cells in healthy people across ages. Study results and caveats: There was a strong correlation between TCR beta diversity and naive T cell percentage. Both higher diversity and more naive CD4+ cells marked long-lived donors when set against aged donors.

Trimming left V 6 bases short and J 3 bases short, with 9 bases between. CDR1 and CDR2 (germline): MDHEN, SYDVKM. CDR3 length equals 12 residues. With a J-beta primer mix and a sample-barcoded 5' primer, a second PCR ran roughly 6 to 11 cycles. Every cDNA molecule bore a tag from a template-switch adaptor containing 12 random nucleotides. One entry per CDR3 protein results from TCRdb running MiXCR on the 5' RACE reads. The sample contains around 940,000 distinct CDR3 sequences, roughly half of which appear only once. A few counts support this clonotype. Its antigen remains unidentified. The specimen was blood. The chain couples TRBV28 to TRBJ2-7, with a possible D match to TRBD2 (5 bases). The clonotype was recovered from an older woman in good health. The CDR3 spells CASREGLYEQYF. CDR3 DNA: TGTGCCAGCAGAGAAGGACTCTACGAGCAGTACTTC.